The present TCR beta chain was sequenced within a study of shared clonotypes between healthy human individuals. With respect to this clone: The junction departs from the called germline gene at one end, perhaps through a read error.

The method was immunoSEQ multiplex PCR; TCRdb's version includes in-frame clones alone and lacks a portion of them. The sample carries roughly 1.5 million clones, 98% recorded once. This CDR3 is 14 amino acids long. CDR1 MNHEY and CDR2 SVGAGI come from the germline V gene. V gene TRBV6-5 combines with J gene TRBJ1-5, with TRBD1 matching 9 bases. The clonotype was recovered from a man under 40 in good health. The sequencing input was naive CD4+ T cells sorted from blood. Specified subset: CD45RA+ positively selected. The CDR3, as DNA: TGTGCCAGCAGTTACTCGGCCGGGACAGGGAGGTTGGATTTT. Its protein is CASSYSAGTGRLDF.